This passage covers 6 T cell receptor beta chains from one sample sequenced in a study of human T cells and chemical hapten exposure. MiXCR was run by TCRdb on the RACE reads, yielding one entry per CDR3 protein. The table includes about 260,000 distinct CDR3 sequences, about 8.1% detected once. Specified time point: pre-sensitization, week 0. Treatment defined: therapeutic diphenylcyclopropenone sensitization with weekly scalp DPC. The sequenced sample was whole blood, obtained in connection with sensitization to the hapten diphenylcyclopropenone (DPC). The receptors shown here come from a woman between 40 and 55 years old with alopecia areata. Some clones in this sample may be carry-over from other donors' samples.

This clonotype was seen only a few times. The chain is built from TRBV6-6 and TRBJ1-4, with D perhaps TRBD1 (6 bases). Between the trimmed V and J ends, which lost 6 bases and 0 bases, there was a span of 23 bases. This CDR3 has 19 residues. Per germline, CDR1 MNHNY and CDR2 SVGAGI (reference sequence). CDR3 loop: CASREWTALTPTTNEKLFF. The DNA of the CDR3 is TGTGCCAGCAGGGAGTGGACAGCGCTGACGCCCACAACTAATGAAAAACTGTTTTTT.

The chain combines TRBV7-3 with TRBJ2-4, with 10 bases fitting TRBD2. CDR1 SGHTA and CDR2 FQGTGA come from the germline V gene. The V gene end was trimmed by 5 bases and the J gene end by 7 bases; junction bases not matched to a gene: 5. The CDR3 has 14 residues. In nucleotides, the CDR3 is TGTGCCAGCAGCCCAGGGACTAGCGTCAACATTCAGTACTTC. The encoded protein is CASSPGTSVNIQYF.

This clonotype appeared a few times. V and J are TRBV10-3 and TRBJ2-3; D may be TRBD1 (7 bases). The germline V gene has CDR1 ENHRY and CDR2 SYGVKD. Trimming pared 7 bases from V and 5 bases from J, leaving 16 bases between. This CDR3 has 14 residues. The CDR3 region has the DNA TGTGCCATCAAGGAGGGGGCGGCGGAAGATACGCAGTATTTT. Its translation is CAIKEGAAEDTQYF.

The genes are TRBV20-1 and TRBJ2-1, with TRBD2 matching over 12 bases. With V trimmed by 6 bases and J by 2 bases, 5 bases remained unmatched. Germline V CDR1 and CDR2: DFQATT, SNEGSKA (reference sequence). There are 15 residues in the CDR3. CDR3 amino acids: CSALTSGRTYNEQFF. The CDR3 DNA reads TGCAGTGCCTTGACTAGCGGGAGAACCTACAATGAGCAGTTCTTC.

The chain joins TRBV28 to TRBJ2-5; 7 bases are a match to TRBD1. Trimming at V came to 6 bases and at J to 5 bases, leaving 9 bases not matched to a gene. The CDR3 covers 14 residues. Germline V gives CDR1 MDHEN, CDR2 SYDVKM. In DNA, the CDR3 is TGTGCCAGCAGACAACAGGGGTCCGATGAGACCCAGTACTTC. Amino acids: CASRQQGSDETQYF.

The chain carries TRBV29-1 and TRBJ2-2, with TRBD2 as a possible D gene (5 bases). With 8 bases removed from V and 6 bases from J, the gap between germline ends came to 13 bases. CDR3 length: 12 residues. Germline-derived CDR1 and CDR2 are SQVTM and ANQGSEA. CDR3 protein: CSMSRGAGELFF. CDR3 sequence (DNA): TGCAGCATGAGCCGGGGAGCCGGGGAGCTGTTTTTT.